The 21 T cell receptor beta chains presented below share a single source sample, sequenced in a study of Ad26.COV2.S vaccination and SARS-CoV-2 variants. Indicated treatment: over 15 received Ad26.COV2.S at low or high dose, single or two shots; 5 received placebo; per-sample allocation not given. Specimens were obtained on day 63 following the first vaccine or placebo injection. The assay was immunoSEQ multiplex PCR, and TCRdb's table has in-frame clones only and misses some. This sample has about 480,000 clones, with roughly 85% found just once. Sequenced here: peripheral blood, sampled in a trial of Ad26.COV2.S vaccine versus placebo. Receptors originate from a person aged 18-60 years who received the Ad26.COV2.S COVID-19 vaccine or a placebo.

This clone was seen once. This chain joins TRBV5-1 and TRBJ1-4; 8 bases fit TRBD1. The germline V gene has CDR1 SGHRS and CDR2 YFSETQ. With V trimmed by 2 bases and J by 2 bases, 2 bases remained unmatched. The CDR3 is 15 residues long. CDR3 in amino acids: CASSLNRGTNEKLFF. The CDR3 bases are TGCGCCAGCAGCTTAAACAGGGGGACTAATGAAAAACTGTTTTTT. Looking up the rest from reference TRBV5-1 and TRBJ1-4 gives the full variable domain: KAGVTQTPRYLIKTRGQQVTLSCSPISGHRSVSWYQQTPGQGLQFLFEYFSETQRNKGNFPGRFSGRQFSNSRSEMNVSTLELGDSALYLCASSLNRGTNEKLFFGSGTQLSVL.

The genes are TRBV5-1 and TRBJ2-7; D is uncertain. The CDR3 sequence is 15 residues long. V was cut by 1 base and J by 0 bases, with 11 bases left in between. Germline V gene lookup returns CDR1 SGHRS and CDR2 YFSETQ. The CDR3 loop reads CASSLQAISSYEQYF. The CDR3 region has the DNA TGCGCCAGCAGCTTGCAAGCGATTAGCTCCTACGAGCAGTACTTC.

A single count supports this clone. This chain connects TRBV28 to TRBJ1-1; TRBD1 aligns across 8 bases. Trimming cost V 3 bases and J 3 bases; bases outside gene matches: 3. The CDR3 sequence is 14 residues long. Looked up from germline, CDR1 is MDHEN and CDR2 is SYDVKM. CDR3 in amino acids: CASSLAGGHTEAFF. CDR3 sequence (DNA): TGTGCCAGCAGTTTGGCAGGGGGCCACACTGAAGCTTTCTTT.

To note about this clone: The identical CDR3 is also encoded by other nucleotide sequences in the sample. The chain uses TRBV7-2 and TRBJ2-1, with no clear D. The CDR3 length is 12 residues. V lost 1 base to trimming and J lost 9 bases, with 7 bases between them. The germline V gene encodes CDR1 SGHTA and CDR2 FQGNSA. In nucleotides, the CDR3 is TGTGCCAGCAGCTTAGAGCTTGCTGAGCAGTTCTTC. This codes for CASSLELAEQFF.

This chain uses TRBV4-1 with TRBJ1-5; D unresolved. The CDR3 extends over 14 amino acids. Trimming pared 5 bases from V and 7 bases from J, leaving 15 bases between. CDR1 MGHRA and CDR2 YSYEKL come from the germline V gene. Written as DNA, the CDR3 is TGCGCCAGCAGCAAGGTGCCTGCCCAACAGCCCCAGCATTTT. As protein: CASSKVPAQQPQHF.

V is TRBV2 and J is TRBJ1-1, with D perhaps matching TRBD1 (5 bases). The CDR3 is 13 residues long. Trimming took off 6 bases at V and 1 base at J, with 9 bases between the two ends. CDR1 and CDR2 (germline): SNHLY, FYNNEI. CDR3 loop: CASRQGGNTEAFF. CDR3 nucleotide sequence: TGTGCCAGCAGGCAGGGTGGGAACACTGAAGCTTTCTTT.

The V gene is TRBV4-3, the J gene TRBJ2-3, with D tentatively TRBD2 (5 bases). The CDR3 contains 15 residues. Germline V lookup: CDR1 LGHNA, CDR2 YSLEER. Between the trimmed V and J ends, which lost 1 base and 0 bases, there was a span of 8 bases. The CDR3 reads CASSQAGGSTDTQYF. CDR3 DNA sequence: TGCGCCAGCAGCCAAGCCGGCGGGAGCACAGATACGCAGTATTTT.

The V call is TRBV3-1 (or the pseudogene TRBV3-2), the J call TRBJ2-7; 8 nucleotides line up with TRBD2. With 0 bases clipped from V and 2 bases from J, the junction kept 12 bases outside the gene matches. The CDR3 is 18 residues long. Germline V lookup: CDR1 LGHDT, CDR2 YNNKEL (reference sequence). DNA for the CDR3: TGTGCCAGCAGCCAAGATGGGGTTCCGGGAGGGCCGCCCTACGAGCAGTACTTC. Protein product: CASSQDGVPGGPPYEQYF.

V usage is TRBV19 and J usage is TRBJ2-2; no reliable D call. V dropped 3 bases and J dropped 7 bases, with 9 bases sitting between them. There are 13 residues in the CDR3. Per germline, CDR1 LNHDA and CDR2 SQIVND (reference sequence). The CDR3 bases are TGTGCCAGTAGTATGGCCCCTGGCGGGGAGCTGTTTTTT. Its protein product is CASSMAPGGELFF.

Regarding this clone: The sample holds other DNA sequences that translate to the same CDR3. The CDR3 region is CASSTGLNTEAFF. The DNA for the CDR3 is TGTGCCAGTAGTACGGGACTAAACACTGAAGCTTTCTTT. The chain carries TRBV19 and TRBJ1-1; D perhaps matches TRBD1 (5 bases). This CDR3 has 13 amino acids. V dropped 4 bases and J dropped 2 bases, with 8 bases sitting between them. Germline CDR1 reads LNHDA; CDR2 reads SQIVND (reference sequence).

CDR3 region: CASSELRSGLGYTF. The CDR3 nucleotides are TGTGCCAGCAGTGAATTAAGGTCAGGGCTGGGCTACACCTTC. The chain joins TRBV2 to TRBJ1-2, with D perhaps TRBD1 (5 bases). In germline, CDR1 is SNHLY, CDR2 FYNNEI. V was trimmed by 2 bases and J by 8 bases, leaving 15 bases between them. The CDR3 extends over 14 amino acids.

V usage is TRBV6-5 and J usage is TRBJ1-2; a weak D match, TRBD1 (5 bases). Germline CDR1 and CDR2: MNHEY and SVGAGI. V was clipped by 5 bases and J by 0 bases, with 13 bases between them. The CDR3 contains 15 residues. CDR3 DNA: TGTGCCAGCAGTATACAGGCCGCTGCTAACTATGGCTACACCTTC. This sequence encodes CASSIQAAANYGYTF.

The V and J genes are TRBV6-5 and TRBJ1-1, with D possibly TRBD1 on 6 matching bases. The germline gives CDR1 MNHEY, CDR2 SVGAGI. The CDR3 runs 14 residues. V lost 6 bases and J 3 bases, leaving 14 bases between the germline ends. The CDR3 spells CASRLGRGYTEAFF. DNA for the CDR3: TGTGCCAGCAGATTAGGTAGGGGGTACACTGAAGCTTTCTTT.

This rearrangement joins TRBV7-9 to TRBJ2-1, with 7 nucleotides matching TRBD2. This CDR3 contains 15 residues. V gave up 3 bases and J gave up 5 bases; unmatched junction bases: 7. Germline V gene data show CDR1 as SEHNR and CDR2 as FQNEAQ (reference sequence). The DNA of the CDR3 is TGTGCCAGCAGCTTGACCGCGGGAGTTCACAATGAGCAGTTCTTC. Translating it yields CASSLTAGVHNEQFF.

This clone was counted a single time. This chain links TRBV11-3 with TRBJ1-1, with 8 bases matching TRBD1. V lost 5 bases to trimming and J lost 7 bases; unmatched junction nucleotides: 9. The CDR3 runs 14 residues. Germline CDR1 is SGHNT and CDR2 is YENEEA. DNA for the CDR3: TGTGCCAGCAGCCGAAACAGGGGGAGGGTTGAAGCTTTCTTT. Translated, it gives CASSRNRGRVEAFF.

V gene TRBV7-2 combines with J gene TRBJ1-6, with TRBD1 matching over 7 bases. This CDR3 is 15 amino acids long. Germline loops: CDR1 SGHTA, CDR2 FQGNSA. V lost 1 base, J lost 7 bases, and 4 bases stayed unmatched. Here the CDR3 DNA reads TGTGCCAGCAGCTTAGAAGGACAGGCCAATTCACCCCTCCACTTT. This translates into CASSLEGQANSPLHF. Full variable domain (missing parts from reference TRBV7-2 and TRBJ1-6): GAGVSQSPSNKVTEKGKDVELRCDPISGHTALYWYRQSLGQGLEFLIYFQGNSAPDKSGLPSDRFSAERTGGSVSTLTIQRTQQEDSAVYLCASSLEGQANSPLHFGNGTRLTVT.

The rearrangement links TRBV28 to TRBJ2-4; D gene unclear. This CDR3 spans 14 amino acids. V lost 3 bases to trimming and J lost 2 bases, with 8 bases between them. The germline gives CDR1 MDHEN, CDR2 SYDVKM. The DNA for the CDR3 is TGTGCCAGCAGTTTCGGGTCGCCCAAAAACATTCAGTACTTC. Translating it yields CASSFGSPKNIQYF.

The V and J genes are TRBV9 and TRBJ2-3, with 10 positions matching TRBD1. This CDR3 spans 18 amino acids. J lost 4 bases, V lost 3 bases, and 14 bases had no gene match. Per germline, CDR1 SGDLS and CDR2 YYNGEE. In nucleotides, the CDR3 is TGTGCCAGCAGCGCCCCCGGGACAGGGGAGAGGAGCGCAGATACGCAGTATTTT. This codes for CASSAPGTGERSADTQYF.

V is TRBV28 and J is TRBJ2-5; the D gene is possibly TRBD2 (6 bases). The CDR3 is made up of 16 amino acids. Deletions cut 6 bases from V and 5 bases from J, with 22 bases between. CDR1 is MDHEN and CDR2 is SYDVKM in the germline V gene. The DNA for the CDR3 is TGTGCCAGCAGCCCGATCGGGGGTAATGTAGAGGAGACCCAGTACTTC. Its protein is CASSPIGGNVEETQYF.

This clone was seen a single time. The V call is TRBV29-1, the J call TRBJ1-1, with D tentatively TRBD1 (5 bases). The CDR3 is 13 residues long. Germline V gene data show CDR1 as SQVTM and CDR2 as ANQGSEA. The V gene lost 3 bases and the J gene lost 0 bases, with 8 bases spanning the gap. CDR3 DNA sequence: TGCAGCGTTGACCAGGGTTTGAACACTGAAGCTTTCTTT. This encodes CSVDQGLNTEAFF.

The sample holds a few counts of this clone. V and J are TRBV19 and TRBJ1-5; D is ambiguous. The CDR3 spans 13 residues. CDR1 and CDR2 from the germline V gene are LNHDA and SQIVND (reference sequence). The CDR3 spells CATSYGRYQPQHF. For the CDR3, the DNA is TGTGCTACATCTTATGGGCGGTATCAGCCCCAGCATTTT.